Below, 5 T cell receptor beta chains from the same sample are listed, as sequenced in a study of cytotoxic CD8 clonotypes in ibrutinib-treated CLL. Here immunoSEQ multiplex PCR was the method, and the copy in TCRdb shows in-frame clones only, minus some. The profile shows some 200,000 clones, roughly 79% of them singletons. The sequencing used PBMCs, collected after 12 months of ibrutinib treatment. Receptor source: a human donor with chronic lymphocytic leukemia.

The CDR3 DNA is TGTGCCAGCAGCTTAGCGCCAGCGGGGGGCCGAGAGACCCAGTACTTC. Amino acids: CASSLAPAGGRETQYF. This chain links TRBV7-3 with TRBJ2-5; 9 bases line up with TRBD2. The CDR3 loop spans 16 amino acids. V lost 2 bases and J lost 4; bases outside the gene matches: 8. Germline V lookup: CDR1 SGHTA, CDR2 FQGTGA.

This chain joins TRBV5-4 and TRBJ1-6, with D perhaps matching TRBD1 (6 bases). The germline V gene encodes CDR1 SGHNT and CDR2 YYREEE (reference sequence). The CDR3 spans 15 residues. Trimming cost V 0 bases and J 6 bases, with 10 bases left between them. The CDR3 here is CASSLGGGANSPLHF. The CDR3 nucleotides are TGTGCCAGCAGCTTGGGTGGGGGGGCTAATTCACCCCTCCACTTT.

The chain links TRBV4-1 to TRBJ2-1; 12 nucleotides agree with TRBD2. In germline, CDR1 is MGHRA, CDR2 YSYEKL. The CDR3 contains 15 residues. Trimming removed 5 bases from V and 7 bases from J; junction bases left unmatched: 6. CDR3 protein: CASSRLAGVGNEQFF. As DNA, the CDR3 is TGCGCCAGCAGCAGACTAGCGGGGGTGGGGAATGAGCAGTTCTTC.

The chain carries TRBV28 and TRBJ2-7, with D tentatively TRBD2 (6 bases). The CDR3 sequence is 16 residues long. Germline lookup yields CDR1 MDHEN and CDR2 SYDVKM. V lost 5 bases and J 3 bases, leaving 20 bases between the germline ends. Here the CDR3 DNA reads TGTGCCAGCAGTCCAGGACGCGGGGAAGCTCACTACGAGCAGTACTTC. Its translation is CASSPGRGEAHYEQYF. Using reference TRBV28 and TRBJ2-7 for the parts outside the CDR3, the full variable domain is DVKVTQSSRYLVKRTGEKVFLECVQDMDHENMFWYRQDPGLGLRLIYFSYDVKMKEKGDIPEGYSVSREKKERFSLILESASTNQTSMYLCASSPGRGEAHYEQYFGPGTRLTVT.

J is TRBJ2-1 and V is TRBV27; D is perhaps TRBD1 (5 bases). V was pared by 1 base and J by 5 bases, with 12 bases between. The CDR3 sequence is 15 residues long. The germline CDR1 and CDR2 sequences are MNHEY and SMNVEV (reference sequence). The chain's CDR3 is CASSLLQGPHNEQFF. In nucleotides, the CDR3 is TGTGCCAGCAGTTTATTGCAGGGCCCCCACAATGAGCAGTTCTTC.